A single sample is the source of the 5 T cell receptor beta chains below, sequenced in a study of T cell responses to AZD1222 COVID-19 vaccine. Method: immunoSEQ multiplex PCR; TCRdb's copy keeps in-frame clones and lacks some. Of 95,000 to 100,000 clones in the sample, about nine tenths were seen once. The sample was peripheral blood, taken on day 0 of AZD1222 vaccination. All receptors come from an adult in good health.

The chain couples TRBV5-1 to TRBJ1-3, with D perhaps matching TRBD1 (6 bases). CDR3 length: 16 amino acids. In germline, CDR1 is SGHRS, CDR2 YFSETQ. The V end was cut by 3 bases, the J end by 4 bases, with 17 bases between. The CDR3 reads CASSSISGARGNTIYF. Here the CDR3 DNA reads TGCGCCAGCAGCTCAATATCAGGGGCGCGGGGAAACACCATATATTTT. Filled out from reference TRBV5-1 and TRBJ1-3, the complete variable domain reads KAGVTQTPRYLIKTRGQQVTLSCSPISGHRSVSWYQQTPGQGLQFLFEYFSETQRNKGNFPGRFSGRQFSNSRSEMNVSTLELGDSALYLCASSSISGARGNTIYFGEGSWLTVV.

The rearrangement links TRBV19 to TRBJ2-7; TRBD1 aligns across 9 bases. This CDR3 has 15 amino acids. The V segment lost 3 bases and the J segment 4 bases; nucleotides outside the gene matches: 7. Germline V lookup: CDR1 LNHDA, CDR2 SQIVND (reference sequence). CDR3 sequence: CASSIPGQGRYEQYF. The CDR3 DNA is TGTGCCAGTAGTATCCCGGGACAGGGAAGGTACGAGCAGTACTTC. Filled out from reference TRBV19 and TRBJ2-7, the complete variable domain reads DGGITQSPKYLFRKEGQNVTLSCEQNLNHDAMYWYRQDPGQGLRLIYYSQIVNDFQKGDIAEGYSVSREKKESFPLTVTSAQKNPTAFYLCASSIPGQGRYEQYFGPGTRLTVT.

The sample holds one count of this clone. This chain uses TRBV19 with TRBJ2-7, with TRBD2 identical over 7 bases. There are 15 residues in the CDR3. CDR1 and CDR2 from the germline V gene are LNHDA and SQIVND (reference sequence). The V and J ends lost 5 bases and 4 bases, in that order; junction bases with no gene match: 11. The CDR3 loop reads CASSREAGWEYEQYF. The CDR3 DNA follows: TGTGCCAGTAGTCGGGAGGCCGGATGGGAGTACGAGCAGTACTTC.

The genes are TRBV11-2 and TRBJ1-2; no firm D call. Trimming shortened V by 4 bases and J by 5 bases, and 11 bases separated the two germline ends. The CDR3 spans 13 residues. Germline assignment: CDR1 SGHAT and CDR2 FQNNGV. Written as DNA, the CDR3 is TGTGCCAGCAGCTCGAGTACCCCTTATGGCTACACCTTC. Translating gives CASSSSTPYGYTF. Looking up the rest from reference TRBV11-2 and TRBJ1-2 gives the full variable domain: EAGVAQSPRYKIIEKRQSVAFWCNPISGHATLYWYQQILGQGPKLLIQFQNNGVVDDSQLPKDRFSAERLKGVDSTLKIQPAKLEDSAVYLCASSSSTPYGYTFGSGTRLTVV.

V is TRBV6-6 and J is TRBJ1-6; D is unclear. The CDR3 runs 14 residues. In germline, CDR1 is MNHNY, CDR2 SVGAGI (reference sequence). With 5 bases removed from V and 4 bases from J, the gap between germline ends came to 9 bases. Written as DNA, the CDR3 is TGTGCCAGCAGTCCCCGCGCGTATAATTCACCCCTCCACTTT. Amino acid sequence: CASSPRAYNSPLHF.